Listed here are 18 T cell receptor beta chains from one sample, sequenced in a study of early T cells in non-severe SARS-CoV-2 infection. TCRdb fed the 5' RACE reads into MiXCR, producing one record per CDR3 protein. The sample has approximately 76,000 distinct CDR3 sequences, roughly 12% seen once. Sequenced: whole blood. The receptors come from an adult who was a healthcare worker with PCR-confirmed SARS-CoV-2 infection or an uninfected control (not recorded which).

This clonotype appeared many times. The rearrangement uses TRBV11-2 and TRBJ2-7, with 11 bases identical to TRBD2. CDR3 length: 15 residues. Germline CDR1 is SGHAT and CDR2 is FQNNGV. Trimming took 5 bases from V and 4 from J; bases not matched to a gene: 7. The CDR3 sequence: CASSRMGLAVYEQYF. DNA of the CDR3: TGTGCCAGCAGCCGAATGGGACTAGCGGTTTACGAGCAGTACTTC.

A few counts support this clonotype. V is TRBV9 and J is TRBJ2-7; no definite D call. CDR3 length: 14 residues. V lost 3 bases, J lost 10 bases, and 20 bases lay in between. The germline gives CDR1 SGDLS, CDR2 YYNGEE. The CDR3 sequence: CASSGPESVAEQYF. In nucleotides, the CDR3 is TGTGCCAGCAGCGGCCCCGAGTCCGTGGCGGAACAGTACTTC.

The chain combines TRBV20-1 with TRBJ1-4; 7 nucleotides agree with TRBD1. Germline V gene sequence: CDR1 DFQATT, CDR2 SNEGSKA (reference sequence). The CDR3 length is 14 residues. V dropped 3 bases and J dropped 8; count of bases not matched to a gene: 9. The CDR3, as DNA: TGCAGTGCTAGCTCTACAGGGGTGGTAGAAAAACTGTTTTTT. Protein: CSASSTGVVEKLFF.

Concerning this clonotype: This CDR3 fails to terminate in the conserved phenylalanine or tryptophan, so it likely reflects a read error. This chain joins TRBV29-1 and TRBJ2-1; TRBD2 matches at 10 bases. CDR3 length equals 13 residues. The ends lost 6 bases at V and 6 bases at J; junction bases unmatched: 5. The germline V gene has CDR1 SQVTM and CDR2 ANQGSEA. Here the CDR3 DNA reads TGCAGCGTGGGGACTAGCGCCGGCAATGAGCAGTTCTTG. Translated: CSVGTSAGNEQFL.

The V call is TRBV29-1, the J call TRBJ2-7, with D perhaps matching TRBD1 (7 bases). The V gene lost 4 bases and the J gene lost 2 bases, with 18 bases spanning the gap. Germline CDR1 and CDR2: SQVTM and ANQGSEA. This CDR3 has 15 amino acids. The DNA for the CDR3 is TGCAGCGTTGCCCTGACAGGGAGGTCCCCCTACGAGCAGTACTTC. Protein: CSVALTGRSPYEQYF.

This clonotype was seen more than once but under ten times. The chain carries TRBV2 and TRBJ1-4; no clear D gene. The germline gives CDR1 SNHLY, CDR2 FYNNEI. The CDR3 runs to 12 residues. V was shortened by 4 bases and J by 8 bases, with 8 bases between the two germline ends. CDR3 protein: CASSGDTEKLFF. The CDR3 region has the DNA TGTGCCAGCAGTGGTGACACCGAAAAACTGTTTTTT.

A few counts support this clonotype. The chain carries TRBV7-2 and TRBJ2-5; TRBD2 matches 7 bases. The germline V gene encodes CDR1 SGHTA and CDR2 FQGNSA. The ends lost 4 bases at V and 7 bases at J; junction bases unmatched: 15. The CDR3 contains 16 residues. The DNA of the CDR3 is TGTGCCAGCAGCTCAAATCCGCCTGGGGGGGTAGGGACCCAGTACTTC. It yields the protein CASSSNPPGGVGTQYF.

This clonotype was counted a few times. The chain is built from TRBV19 and TRBJ1-2; D is unclear. Germline CDR1 LNHDA, CDR2 SQIVND (reference sequence). The CDR3 covers 12 residues. V was shortened by 7 bases and J by 1 base, with 7 bases between the two germline ends. Here the CDR3 reads CASNPDNYGYTF. The CDR3 DNA follows: TGTGCCAGTAACCCAGATAACTATGGCTACACCTTC. The full variable domain, completed using reference TRBV19 and TRBJ1-2, is DGGITQSPKYLFRKEGQNVTLSCEQNLNHDAMYWYRQDPGQGLRLIYYSQIVNDFQKGDIAEGYSVSREKKESFPLTVTSAQKNPTAFYLCASNPDNYGYTFGSGTRLTVV.

This clonotype was detected ten times or more. The chain recombines TRBV10-2 with TRBJ2-7; the match to TRBD1 covers 11 bases. The J segment lost 4 bases and the V segment lost 2 bases, leaving 1 base of the junction unmatched. CDR3 length equals 14 residues. Germline-derived CDR1 and CDR2 are WSHSY and SAAADI. The CDR3 DNA reads TGCGCCAGCAGTGAGGGGACAGGGGGTTACGAGCAGTACTTC. Its translation is CASSEGTGGYEQYF.

This clonotype occurred many times. The chain carries TRBV21-1 and TRBJ1-2; TRBD1, the D gene given by the table, was not confirmed from the DNA. TRBV21-1 is recorded as a pseudogene. The CDR3 is 16 residues long. The CDR3 loop reads CASTHNPRGRLLGYTF. DNA of the CDR3: TGTGCCAGCACGCACAACCCCAGGGGGCGCTTGTTGGGCTACACCTTC.

The chain carries TRBV5-1 and TRBJ2-4; D is uncertain. The CDR3 length is 17 residues. V was pared by 0 bases and J by 0 bases, with 13 bases between. Germline CDR1 SGHRS, CDR2 YFSETQ. DNA of the CDR3: TGCGCCAGCAGCTTGGACCCCTGGGCGCTAGCCAAAAACATTCAGTACTTC. Translation: CASSLDPWALAKNIQYF.

This clonotype was observed a handful of times. The chain carries TRBV29-1 and TRBJ1-2, with D maybe TRBD1 (5 bases). V lost 3 bases and J lost 6, with 20 bases in between. The CDR3 covers 15 residues. The germline CDR1 and CDR2 sequences are SQVTM and ANQGSEA. CDR3 region: CSVERRYSRVDGYTF. CDR3 bases: TGCAGCGTTGAGAGGAGATATAGCAGGGTGGATGGCTACACCTTC.

This clonotype turned up a few times. The V gene is TRBV7-8, the J gene TRBJ1-1, with TRBD1 identical over 11 bases. The CDR3 length is 16 residues. Germline V gene data show CDR1 as SGHVS and CDR2 as FQNEAQ. V trimming: 5 bases; J trimming: 8 bases; junction bases outside the gene matches: 13. The DNA for the CDR3 is TGTGCCAGCAGCAAGCTTTACGGACAGGGGGCTTCAGAAGCTTTCTTT. Protein sequence: CASSKLYGQGASEAFF.

This clonotype occurred a few times. The rearrangement uses TRBV3-1 and TRBJ1-5; no reliable D call. This CDR3 contains 13 residues. Trimming removed 0 bases from V and 6 bases from J, with 6 bases in between. Germline assignment: CDR1 LGHDT and CDR2 YNNKEL (reference sequence). The CDR3 sequence: CASSQDRAQPQHF. The CDR3 DNA follows: TGTGCCAGCAGCCAAGATAGGGCTCAGCCCCAGCATTTT. Drawing the rest from reference TRBV3-1 and TRBJ1-5, the complete variable domain is DTAVSQTPKYLVTQMGNDKSIKCEQNLGHDTMYWYKQDSKKFLKIMFSYNNKELIINETVPNRFSPKSPDKAHLNLHINSLELGDSAVYFCASSQDRAQPQHFGDGTRLSIL.

The chain has TRBV7-2 and TRBJ2-3; D not resolved. Per the germline V gene, CDR1 is SGHTA and CDR2 is FQGNSA. The length of the CDR3 is 13 residues. The V and J ends lost 4 bases and 2 bases respectively, with 7 bases between them. The CDR3: CASSWGLTDTQYF. For the CDR3, the DNA is TGTGCCAGCAGCTGGGGTCTCACAGATACGCAGTATTTT.

This clonotype was observed a few times. The V and J genes are TRBV6-2 or TRBV6-3 and TRBJ2-5, with TRBD2 matching over 11 bases. Germline CDR1 MNHEY, CDR2 SVGEGT. This CDR3 spans 15 amino acids. V was pared by 5 bases and J by 3 bases, with 5 bases of the junction left unmatched. The CDR3 coding sequence is TGTGCCAGCAGTCCCCTTAGCGGGGGGGAAGAGACCCAGTACTTC. Encoded protein: CASSPLSGGEETQYF.

In its sample, this clonotype was seen many times. The chain has TRBV12-5 and TRBJ2-2; TRBD2 matches at 10 bases. The CDR3 covers 16 residues. CDR1 LGHNT and CDR2 FRNRAP come from the germline V gene. J was trimmed by 9 bases and V by 1 base; bases with no gene match: 8. In DNA, the CDR3 is TGTGCTAGTGGTTTGGATTCAGCGGGGGGGCTGTGGGAGCTGTTTTTT. Encoded protein: CASGLDSAGGLWELFF.

The chain employs TRBV29-1 and TRBJ2-7; no firm D call. This CDR3 region has 12 residues. Trimming took 1 base from V and 3 from J, leaving 7 bases between them. The germline gives CDR1 SQVTM, CDR2 ANQGSEA. CDR3: CSVEAWDYEQYF. CDR3 DNA sequence: TGCAGCGTTGAAGCATGGGACTACGAGCAGTACTTC.